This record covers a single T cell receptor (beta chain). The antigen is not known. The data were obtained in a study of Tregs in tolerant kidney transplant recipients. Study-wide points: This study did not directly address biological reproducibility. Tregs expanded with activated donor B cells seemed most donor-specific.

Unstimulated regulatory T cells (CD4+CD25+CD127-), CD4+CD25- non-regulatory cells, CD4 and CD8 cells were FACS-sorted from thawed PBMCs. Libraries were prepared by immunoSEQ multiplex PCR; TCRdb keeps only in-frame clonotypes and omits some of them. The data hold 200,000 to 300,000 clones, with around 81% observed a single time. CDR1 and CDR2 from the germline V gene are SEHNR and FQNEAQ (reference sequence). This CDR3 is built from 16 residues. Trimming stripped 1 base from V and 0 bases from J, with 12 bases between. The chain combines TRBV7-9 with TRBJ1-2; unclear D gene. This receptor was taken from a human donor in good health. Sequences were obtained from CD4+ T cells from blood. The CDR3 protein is CASSLVTTPSNYGYTF. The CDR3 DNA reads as TGTGCCAGCAGCTTAGTTACGACACCATCTAACTATGGCTACACCTTC.